This T cell receptor (beta chain) came from a study of T cell repertoires in cytomegalovirus infection. Study-wide background: Public TCR beta signatures indicated both CMV infection and matching HLA type.

Study-wide points: In two of eight donors, the top clonotype was HLA-C-restricted CMV-specific. Cumulative frequency (of public TCR beta family members) identified carriers of CMV plus the relevant HLA.

This clonotype was picked up many times. What it binds is not known. TCRdb reanalysed the reads using MiXCR and keeps one entry per CDR3 protein. The table shows tens of thousands of distinct CDR3 sequences, with around 30% occurring only once. The receptor comes from a human donor in good health (CMV status not recorded). Some clones in this sample may be carry-over from other donors' samples. Material: PBMCs, sequenced either directly or after in vitro stimulation (not recorded which).

The CDR3 region has the DNA TGTGCCAGCAGTTCCAACCGGGACAGGGCCCAGGCTACCCAGTACTTC. Amino acid sequence: CASSSNRDRAQATQYF. The chain employs TRBV7-9 and TRBJ2-5; 9 bases are shared with TRBD1. The germline V gene encodes CDR1 SEHNR and CDR2 FQNEAQ (reference sequence). The V segment lost 6 bases and the J segment 8 bases; nucleotides outside the gene matches: 16. CDR3 size: 16 residues.